The sequence of this T cell receptor beta chain was determined in a study of Ad26.COV2.S vaccination and SARS-CoV-2 variants. Measured with immunoSEQ multiplex PCR; TCRdb has only the in-frame clones, and not every one. The repertoire holds roughly 510,000 clones, around 88% seen once, with around 13% in the top ten. Stated treatment: over 15 received Ad26.COV2.S at low or high dose, single or two shots; 5 received placebo; per-sample allocation not given. Material that was analyzed had been drawn on day 63 after the first vaccine or placebo injection. The TCR was taken from a person between 18 and 60 years old who received the Ad26.COV2.S COVID-19 vaccine or a placebo. Sequenced material: peripheral blood, taken in a trial of Ad26.COV2.S vaccine versus placebo.

The CDR3 bases are TGCAGCGTTGAAAGAGTACTAGCGGGAGGGTCCCCAGATACGCAGTATTTT. Its protein is CSVERVLAGGSPDTQYF. The chain links TRBV29-1 to TRBJ2-3; 13 nucleotides line up with TRBD2. Germline CDR1 reads SQVTM; CDR2 reads ANQGSEA. The CDR3 extends over 17 amino acids. J gave up 4 bases and V 2 bases, and 9 bases lay outside the gene matches.